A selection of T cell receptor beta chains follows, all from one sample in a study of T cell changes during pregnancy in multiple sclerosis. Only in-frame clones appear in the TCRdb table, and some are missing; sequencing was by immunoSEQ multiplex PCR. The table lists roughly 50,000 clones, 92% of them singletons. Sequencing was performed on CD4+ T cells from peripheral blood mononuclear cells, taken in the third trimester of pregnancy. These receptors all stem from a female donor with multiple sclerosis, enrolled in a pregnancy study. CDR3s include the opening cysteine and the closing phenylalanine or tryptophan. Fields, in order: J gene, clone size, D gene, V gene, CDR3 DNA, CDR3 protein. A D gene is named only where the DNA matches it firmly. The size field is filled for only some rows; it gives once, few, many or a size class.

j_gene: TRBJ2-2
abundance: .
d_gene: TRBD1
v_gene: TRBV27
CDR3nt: TGTGCCAGCAGTCCGGGACAGGGACGCCCCAACACCGGGGAGCTGTTTTTT
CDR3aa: CASSPGQGRPNTGELFF

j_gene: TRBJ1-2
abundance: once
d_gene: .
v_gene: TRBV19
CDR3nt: TGTGCCACCCGATCGCAGGGTGCTAACTATGGCTACACCTTC
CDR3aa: CATRSQGANYGYTF

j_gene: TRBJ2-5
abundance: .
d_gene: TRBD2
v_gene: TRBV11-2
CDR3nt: TGTGCCAGCAGCTTAGTAGCGGGAGTGACCGAGACCCAGTACTTC
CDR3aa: CASSLVAGVTETQYF

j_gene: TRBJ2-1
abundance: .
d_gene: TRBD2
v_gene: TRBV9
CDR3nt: TGTGCCAGCAGCGCCGCCGTGGGACTAGGTGATGAGCAGTTCTTC
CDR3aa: CASSAAVGLGDEQFF

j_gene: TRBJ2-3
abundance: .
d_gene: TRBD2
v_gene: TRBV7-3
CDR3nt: TGTGCCAGCAGCCAACTAGCGGGGTGGGCAGATACGCAGTATTTT
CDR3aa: CASSQLAGWADTQYF

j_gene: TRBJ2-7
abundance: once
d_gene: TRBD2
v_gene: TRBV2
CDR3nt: TGTGCCAGCAGTGAGGGTAGCGGGAACGAGCAGTACTTC
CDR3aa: CASSEGSGNEQYF

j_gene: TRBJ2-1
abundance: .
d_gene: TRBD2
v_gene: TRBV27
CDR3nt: TGTGCCAGCAGTTCCGGGACTAGCGGGGACAATGAGCAGTTCTTC
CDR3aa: CASSSGTSGDNEQFF

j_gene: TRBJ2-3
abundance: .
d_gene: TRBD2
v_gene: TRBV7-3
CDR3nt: TGTGCCAGCAGCCCGACTAGCGGGAGGCGAGATACGCAGTATTTT
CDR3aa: CASSPTSGRRDTQYF

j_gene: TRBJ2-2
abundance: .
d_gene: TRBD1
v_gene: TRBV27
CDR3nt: TGTGCCAGCAGTCCGCACTCCGGGACAGTAAACACCGGGGAGCTGTTTTTT
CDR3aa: CASSPHSGTVNTGELFF

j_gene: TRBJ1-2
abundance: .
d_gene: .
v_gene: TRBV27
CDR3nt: TGTGCCAGCAGTTCCCATGGAGTGTCATCTAACTATGGCTACACCTTC
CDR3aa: CASSSHGVSSNYGYTF

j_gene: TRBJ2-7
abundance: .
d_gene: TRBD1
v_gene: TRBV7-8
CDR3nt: TGTGCCAGCAGCTTAGGGGGGACAGCCTCCTACGAGCAGTACTTC
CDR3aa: CASSLGGTASYEQYF

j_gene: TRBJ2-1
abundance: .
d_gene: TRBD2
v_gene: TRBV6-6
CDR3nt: TGTGCCAGCAGGATAGCGGGAGGGGAGCAGTTCTTC
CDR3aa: CASRIAGGEQFF

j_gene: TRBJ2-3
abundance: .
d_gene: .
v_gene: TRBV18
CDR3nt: TGTGCCAGCTCCCAAGACAGTCCAGATACGCAGTATTTT
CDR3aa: CASSQDSPDTQYF

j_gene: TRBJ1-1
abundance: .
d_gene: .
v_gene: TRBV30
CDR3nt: TGTGCCTGGGGCCACACTCAGGGTGGCGCTTTCTTT
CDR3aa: CAWGHTQGGAFF

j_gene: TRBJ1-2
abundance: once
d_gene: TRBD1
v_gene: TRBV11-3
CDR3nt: TGTGCCAGCAGCTTGCCGACAGGGGGTTTTCTTGACTATGGCTACACCTTC
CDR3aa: CASSLPTGGFLDYGYTF

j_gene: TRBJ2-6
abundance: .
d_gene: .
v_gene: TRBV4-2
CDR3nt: TGTGCCAGCAGCCAAGATTCGCGCGGGTCGACCGGTGGGGCCAACGTCCTGACTTTC
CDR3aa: CASSQDSRGSTGGANVLTF

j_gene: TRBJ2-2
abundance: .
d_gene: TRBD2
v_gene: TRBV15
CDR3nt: TGTGCCACCAGCAGAGACGGGAGGGGGTTAGCCGGGGAGCTGTTTTTT
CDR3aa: CATSRDGRGLAGELFF

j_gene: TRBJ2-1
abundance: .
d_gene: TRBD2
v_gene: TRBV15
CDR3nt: TGTGCCACCAGCAGAGTAGCGGGAGCCCTCGGGGAGCAGTTCTTC
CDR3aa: CATSRVAGALGEQFF

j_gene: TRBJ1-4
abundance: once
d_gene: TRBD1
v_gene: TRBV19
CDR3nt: TGTGCCAGTAGTGACAAGGGACAGCGAAATGAAAAACTGTTTTTT
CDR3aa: CASSDKGQRNEKLFF

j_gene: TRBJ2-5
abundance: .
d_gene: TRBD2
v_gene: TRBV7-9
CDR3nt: TGTGCCAGCAGCTCGGGGGGGCCGGAGACCCAGTACTTC
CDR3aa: CASSSGGPETQYF

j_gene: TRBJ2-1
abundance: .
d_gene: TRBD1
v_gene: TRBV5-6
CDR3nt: TGTGCCAGCAGCACACATCTTCGGGACAGGGTCGCCAATGAGCAGTTCTTC
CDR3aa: CASSTHLRDRVANEQFF

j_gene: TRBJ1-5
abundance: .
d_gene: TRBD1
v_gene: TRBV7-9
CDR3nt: TGTGCCAGCAGCCCAGCCCCGGACAGGGGGCTTCAGCCCCAGCATTTT
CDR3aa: CASSPAPDRGLQPQHF

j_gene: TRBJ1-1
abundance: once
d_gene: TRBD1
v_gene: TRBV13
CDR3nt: TGTGCCAGCAGCATGCGACAGGGCGGGAGGGTCACTGAAGCTTTCTTT
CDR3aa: CASSMRQGGRVTEAFF

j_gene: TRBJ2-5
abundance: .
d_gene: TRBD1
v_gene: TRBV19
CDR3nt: TGTGCCAGTAGTATAAGGGGGCCGATAGAGACCCAGTACTTC
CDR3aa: CASSIRGPIETQYF

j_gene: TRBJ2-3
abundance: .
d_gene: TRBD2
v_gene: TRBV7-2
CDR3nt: TGTGCCAGCAGCTTTAGCGGGAGAGGGGATACGCAGTATTTT
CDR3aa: CASSFSGRGDTQYF

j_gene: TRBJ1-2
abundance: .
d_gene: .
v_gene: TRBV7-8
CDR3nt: TGTGCCAGCACCCCACCACTCCGACAGGCGCGAGGGGGCTACACCTTC
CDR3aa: CASTPPLRQARGGYTF

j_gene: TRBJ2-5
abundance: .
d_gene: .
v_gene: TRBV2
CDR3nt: TGTGCCAGAAAGACTCAAGAGACCCAGTACTTC
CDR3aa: CARKTQETQYF

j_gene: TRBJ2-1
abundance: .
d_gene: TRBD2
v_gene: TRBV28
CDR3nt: TGTGCCAGCAGTCGACCGGGACTAGCGGGAGGGCGGAGCTCCTACAATGAGCAGTTCTTC
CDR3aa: CASSRPGLAGGRSSYNEQFF

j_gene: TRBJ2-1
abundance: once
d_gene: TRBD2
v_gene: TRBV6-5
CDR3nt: TGTGCCAGCAGGAGAGGACTAGCGGGATCGGTTGAGCAGTTCTTC
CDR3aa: CASRRGLAGSVEQFF

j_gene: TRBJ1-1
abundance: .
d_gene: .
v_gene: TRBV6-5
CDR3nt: TGTGCCAGCAGTTCCCCGACAGGCCGACTGAACACTGAAGCTTTCTTT
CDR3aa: CASSSPTGRLNTEAFF

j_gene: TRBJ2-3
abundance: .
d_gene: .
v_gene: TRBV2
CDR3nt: TGTGCCAGCAGTGATCGCCTAGCGAAGGCCACAGATACGCAGTATTTT
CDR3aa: CASSDRLAKATDTQYF

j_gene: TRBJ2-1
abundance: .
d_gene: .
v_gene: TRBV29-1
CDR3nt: TGCAGCGTTGAAAGAGGGGGGCAAGCGGGAGAGCAGTTCTTC
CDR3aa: CSVERGGQAGEQFF

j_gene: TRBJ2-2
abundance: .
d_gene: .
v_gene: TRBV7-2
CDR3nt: TGTGCCAGCAGCTCTACTTTAGCGGTTACCGGGGAGCTGTTTTTT
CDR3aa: CASSSTLAVTGELFF

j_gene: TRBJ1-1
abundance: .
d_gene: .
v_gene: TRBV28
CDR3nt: TGTGCCAGCAGTTTCGTTCTACAGGGTAGGAACACTGAAGCTTTCTTT
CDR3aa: CASSFVLQGRNTEAFF

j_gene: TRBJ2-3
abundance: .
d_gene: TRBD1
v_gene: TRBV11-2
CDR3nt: TGTGCCACCAGTTTAGGACAGGGGGCAACAGATACGCAGTATTTT
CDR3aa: CATSLGQGATDTQYF

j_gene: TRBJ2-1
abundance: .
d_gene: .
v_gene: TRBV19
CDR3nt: TGTGCCAGTAGTATAGGAGGAAATGAGCAGTTCTTC
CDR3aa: CASSIGGNEQFF

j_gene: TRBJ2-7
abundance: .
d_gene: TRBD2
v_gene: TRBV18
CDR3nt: TGTGCCAGCTCACTTTACGGGAGGGCCTGGGAGCAGTACTTC
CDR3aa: CASSLYGRAWEQYF

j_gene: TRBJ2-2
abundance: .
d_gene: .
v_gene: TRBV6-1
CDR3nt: TGTGCCAGCAGTCGTTCAGGGGGGTGGGCCGGGGAGCTGTTTTTT
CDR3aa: CASSRSGGWAGELFF

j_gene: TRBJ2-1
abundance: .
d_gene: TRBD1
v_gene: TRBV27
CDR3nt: TGTGCCAGCAGCTGGGGCACAGGGGGCCAAAATGAGCAGTTCTTC
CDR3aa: CASSWGTGGQNEQFF

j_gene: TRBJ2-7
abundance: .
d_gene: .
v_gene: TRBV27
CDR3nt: TGTGCCAGCAGTTTATCCCGACTAGTGGGCGAGCAGTACTTC
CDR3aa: CASSLSRLVGEQYF

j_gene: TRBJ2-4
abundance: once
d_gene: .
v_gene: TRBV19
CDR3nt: TGTGCCAGTAGTGCGCTCCTAGCCAAAAACATTCAGTACTTC
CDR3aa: CASSALLAKNIQYF

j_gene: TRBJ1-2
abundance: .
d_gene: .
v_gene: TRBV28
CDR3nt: TGTGCCAGCAGTTTAATCGGTTTCTATGGCTACACCTTC
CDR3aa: CASSLIGFYGYTF

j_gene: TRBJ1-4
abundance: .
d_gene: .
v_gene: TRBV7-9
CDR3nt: TGTGCCAGCAGCCCCCCGGGTATTAATGAAAAACTGTTTTTT
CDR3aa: CASSPPGINEKLFF

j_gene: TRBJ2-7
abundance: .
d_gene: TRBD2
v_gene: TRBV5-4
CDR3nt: TGTGCCAGCAGCTTGCCGGGGGGCTACGAGCAGTACTTC
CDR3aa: CASSLPGGYEQYF

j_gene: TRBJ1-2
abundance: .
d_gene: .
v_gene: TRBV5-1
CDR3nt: TGCGCCAGCAGCTCTCAGGGCCCACCAACTAACTATGGCTACACCTTC
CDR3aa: CASSSQGPPTNYGYTF

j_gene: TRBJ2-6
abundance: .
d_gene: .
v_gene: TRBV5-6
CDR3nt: TGTGCCAGCAGCCAGGGGAGAGTCTCTGGGGCCAACGTCCTGACTTTC
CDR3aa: CASSQGRVSGANVLTF

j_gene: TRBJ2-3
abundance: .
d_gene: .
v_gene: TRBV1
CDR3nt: TGCACCAGCAGCCAGCCAACTAGCCGATTGGGAGATACGCAGTATTTT
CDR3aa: CTSSQPTSRLGDTQYF

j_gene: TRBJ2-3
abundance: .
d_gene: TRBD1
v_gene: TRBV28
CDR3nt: TGTGCCAGCAGTTCACAGGGGGCGTATCCCTATACGCAGTATTTT
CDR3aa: CASSSQGAYPYTQYF

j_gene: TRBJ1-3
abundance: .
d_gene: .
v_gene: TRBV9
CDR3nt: TGTGCCAGCAGCGTCCAGGGAGGAGGTGGAAACACCATATATTTT
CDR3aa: CASSVQGGGGNTIYF

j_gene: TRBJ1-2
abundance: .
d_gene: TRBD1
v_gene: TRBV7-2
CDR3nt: TGTGCCAGCAGCCCCCAGGGACAGGCAGCTAACTATGGCTACACCTTC
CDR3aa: CASSPQGQAANYGYTF

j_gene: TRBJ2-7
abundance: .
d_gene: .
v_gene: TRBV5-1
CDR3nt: TGCGCCAGCAGCTTGGAGTCAGAATACGAGCAGTACTTC
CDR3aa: CASSLESEYEQYF

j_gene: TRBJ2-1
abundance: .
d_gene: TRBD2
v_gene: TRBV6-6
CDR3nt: TGTGCCAGCAGCTACACTTCTAGCGGCAACTACAATGAGCAGTTCTTC
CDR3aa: CASSYTSSGNYNEQFF

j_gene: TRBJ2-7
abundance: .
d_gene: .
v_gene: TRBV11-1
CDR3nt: TGTGCCAGCAGCTTAAGGGACTTCACCTACGAGCAGTACTTC
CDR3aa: CASSLRDFTYEQYF

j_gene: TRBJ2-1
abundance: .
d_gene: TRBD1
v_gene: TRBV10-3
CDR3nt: TGTGCCATCAAACAGGGGCCCCTTATGGTTTACAATGAGCAGTTCTTC
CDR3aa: CAIKQGPLMVYNEQFF